This TCR beta chain derives from a study of vaccination effects on CD4 cells after COVID-19. CDR1 is SGHTA and CDR2 is FQGNSA in the germline V gene. V was cut by 5 bases and J by 4 bases, with 10 bases left in between. The CDR3 contains 13 residues. With roughly 9 days of culture completed, CD4+ T cells were isolated. Two doses of BNT162b2 or mRNA-1273 vaccine were administered to participants. As concerns this clone: What it binds is unknown.

The table came from immunoSEQ multiplex PCR; TCRdb's copy has only in-frame clones and leaves some out. Here the sample spans around 62,000 clones, 70% to 85% being singletons. This material consisted of CD4+ T cells from PBMCs cultured without peptide, taken after COVID-19 vaccination. This chain links TRBV7-2 with TRBJ2-3; D remains ambiguous. The receptor was isolated from a human donor who received a COVID-19 vaccine. As DNA, the CDR3 is TGTGCCAGCAGCCGCCCGGGCCCAGATACGCAGTATTTT. Protein sequence: CASSRPGPDTQYF. The whole variable domain, remainder taken from reference TRBV7-2 and TRBJ2-3, is GAGVSQSPSNKVTEKGKDVELRCDPISGHTALYWYRQSLGQGLEFLIYFQGNSAPDKSGLPSDRFSAERTGGSVSTLTIQRTQQEDSAVYLCASSRPGPDTQYFGPGTRLTVL.